The 26 T cell receptor beta chains reported below all come from one sample, sequenced in a study of shared clonotypes between healthy human individuals. TCRdb's table, derived via immunoSEQ multiplex PCR, lists solely in-frame clones and lacks some. The sample lists 400,000 to 600,000 clones, roughly three quarters occurring once. The sample was PBMCs. The receptor source for this set is a woman aged 40-49 years in good health. Some clones in this sample may be carry-over from other donors' samples.

J is TRBJ2-5 and V is TRBV10-3, with D tentatively TRBD2 (6 bases). The ends were cut back, 4 bases at V and 11 bases at J, with 14 bases in the middle. CDR1 and CDR2 (germline): ENHRY, SYGVKD. The CDR3 loop spans 12 amino acids. The CDR3 DNA follows: TGTGCCATCAGTGCCCAGGGCGGGGAGCAGTACTTC. Protein sequence: CAISAQGGEQYF.

Ten or more counts support this clone. J is TRBJ2-7 and V is TRBV29-1, with 9 bases identical to TRBD1. J gave up 3 bases and V 4 bases, and 10 bases lay outside the gene matches. This CDR3 contains 15 residues. Germline V lookup: CDR1 SQVTM, CDR2 ANQGSEA. The CDR3 sequence is CSVVYGGTGIYEQYF. The CDR3 bases are TGCAGCGTTGTATACGGGGGGACAGGGATCTACGAGCAGTACTTC.

The chain uses TRBV5-3 and TRBJ2-7, with TRBD2 matching over 10 bases. TRBV5-3 is designated an ORF whose function remains uncertain. J was trimmed by 2 bases and V by 2 bases; bases with no gene match: 16. This CDR3 region has 19 residues. The CDR3 spells CARSFDRLAGGYFTYEQYF. CDR3 sequence (DNA): TGTGCCAGAAGCTTCGATCGACTAGCGGGTGGGTACTTCACCTACGAGCAGTACTTC.

The chain links TRBV5-1 to TRBJ2-6, with 9 bases matching TRBD2. Trimming at V came to 3 bases and at J to 0 bases, leaving 10 bases not matched to a gene. Germline CDR1 is SGHRS and CDR2 is YFSETQ. The CDR3 is made up of 19 amino acids. The CDR3 region has the DNA TGCGCCAGCAGCTCCTCCCCGAGCGGGGGGCGCTCTGGGGCCAACGTCCTGACTTTC. Translating it yields CASSSSPSGGRSGANVLTF.

This clone was counted a few times. V and J are TRBV19 and TRBJ2-6, with D unresolved. The V end lost 7 bases, the J end lost 3 bases, and 7 bases lay between the germline ends. The CDR3 loop spans 13 amino acids. Germline lookup yields CDR1 LNHDA and CDR2 SQIVND (reference sequence). DNA for the CDR3: TGTGCCAGTACTGATCATGGGGCCAACGTCCTGACTTTC. It is translated as CASTDHGANVLTF.

CDR3 loop: CASSAGTGVREQYF. CDR3 bases: TGTGCCAGCAGCGCCGGGACAGGGGTTCGCGAGCAGTACTTC. The gene calls are TRBV11-3 and TRBJ2-7, with 10 bases aligning to TRBD1. Germline CDR1 SGHNT, CDR2 YENEEA. The CDR3 extends over 14 amino acids. V lost 5 bases and J lost 6; bases outside the gene matches: 7.

V is TRBV7-6 and J is TRBJ2-2, with TRBD2 identical over 10 bases. V lost 4 bases and J lost 5; bases outside the gene matches: 13. The CDR3 consists of 18 residues. Germline V gene sequence: CDR1 SGHVS, CDR2 FNYEAQ. The CDR3 DNA is TGTGCCAGCAGCTCCGCCCCACCTAGCGGGAGAGGGACCGGGGAGCTGTTTTTT. As protein: CASSSAPPSGRGTGELFF.

The V and J genes are TRBV7-2 and TRBJ2-5; possibly TRBD1 for D (5 bases). V lost 5 bases, J lost 0 bases, and 16 bases lay in between. Germline CDR1 reads SGHTA; CDR2 reads FQGNSA. The CDR3 loop spans 16 amino acids. CDR3 sequence reads: CASSPHAVQDQETQYF. The DNA of the CDR3 is TGTGCCAGCAGCCCCCACGCGGTACAGGACCAAGAGACCCAGTACTTC.

This clone has more than one count but fewer than ten. The rearrangement joins TRBV6-4 to TRBJ2-1; 7 positions match TRBD2. Per germline, CDR1 MRHNA and CDR2 SNTAGT. J was trimmed by 12 bases and V by 0 bases; bases with no gene match: 8. CDR3 length equals 14 residues. The CDR3 DNA reads TGTGCCAGCAGTGACTCTCCGGACTGGGGGGGGCAGTTCTTC. The encoded protein is CASSDSPDWGGQFF.

As regards this clone: Since a much larger clone is just one base distant, this may be a read error. The same CDR3 arises from other DNA sequences in this sample as well. The V gene is TRBV10-3, the J gene TRBJ2-3, with D perhaps being TRBD1 or TRBD2 (6 bases each). V shed 0 bases and J shed 3 bases, with 10 bases lying between them. The CDR3 has 15 residues. Germline V gives CDR1 ENHRY, CDR2 SYGVKD. The CDR3 region has the DNA TGTGCCATCAGTGAGTCGGGGGGCGGAACAGATACGCAGTATTTT. Its protein product is CAISESGGGTDTQYF.

The CDR3 sequence: CASSRGLGGYNEQFF. Written as DNA, the CDR3 is TGTGCCAGCAGCCGGGGACTTGGCGGCTACAATGAGCAGTTCTTC. The rearrangement uses TRBV6-5 and TRBJ2-1; a weak D match, TRBD2 (6 bases). CDR1 is MNHEY and CDR2 is SVGAGI in the germline V gene. CDR3 size: 15 residues. Trimming cost V 6 bases and J 3 bases, with 15 bases left between them.

This clone was counted a few times. V is TRBV6-4 and J is TRBJ2-1, with 9 bases matching TRBD2. After removal of 4 bases from V and 2 bases from J, the junction contained 9 bases not matched to a gene. The CDR3 extends over 17 amino acids. Per the germline V gene, CDR1 is MRHNA and CDR2 is SNTAGT. The CDR3 sequence: CASSADSSGEAYNEQFF. In nucleotides, the CDR3 is TGTGCCAGCAGTGCCGATTCTAGCGGGGAGGCCTACAATGAGCAGTTCTTC.

This chain links TRBV9 with TRBJ2-5; 10 bases map to TRBD2. After removal of 3 bases from V and 7 bases from J, the junction contained 12 bases not matched to a gene. CDR1 is SGDLS, CDR2 YYNGEE, per germline. CDR3 length equals 16 residues. The CDR3 sequence is CASSARASGRGGTQYF. CDR3 bases: TGTGCCAGCAGCGCTCGGGCTAGCGGGAGAGGGGGGACCCAGTACTTC.

In its sample, this clone was seen once. The V gene is TRBV6-1, the J gene TRBJ2-3, with 7 bases matching TRBD2. The CDR3 sequence is 17 residues long. V lost 0 bases and J lost 1; bases outside the gene matches: 7. Per germline, CDR1 MNHNS and CDR2 SASEGT. CDR3: CASSEAYAGARTDTQYF. DNA of the CDR3: TGTGCCAGCAGTGAAGCCTACGCGGGAGCCCGCACAGATACGCAGTATTTT.

The rearrangement joins TRBV15 to TRBJ1-4, with no clear D. From germline, CDR1 is LNHNV and CDR2 YYDKDF (reference sequence). V was trimmed by 0 bases and J by 6 bases, leaving 8 bases between them. The CDR3 extends over 14 amino acids. The CDR3 loop is CATSRDRTHEKLFF. The DNA of the CDR3 is TGTGCCACCAGCAGAGATAGGACGCATGAAAAACTGTTTTTT.

This clone was picked up one time. The chain uses TRBV28 and TRBJ2-1; D perhaps matches TRBD2 (5 bases). Per the germline V gene, CDR1 is MDHEN and CDR2 is SYDVKM. Trimming shortened V by 2 bases and J by 6 bases, and 14 bases separated the two germline ends. The CDR3 runs 15 residues. CDR3 residues: CASSLPVRGGNEQFF. In DNA, the CDR3 is TGTGCCAGCAGTTTACCCGTACGGGGTGGCAATGAGCAGTTCTTC.

About this clone itself: Other DNA sequences in the same sample also yield this CDR3. The rearrangement joins TRBV2 to TRBJ2-1; D gene uncertain. This CDR3 has 10 residues. The germline V and J ends were trimmed by 3 bases and 8 bases, with 2 bases remaining between them. Germline assignment: CDR1 SNHLY and CDR2 FYNNEI. The CDR3 nucleotides read TGTGCCAGCAGTGACTATGAGCAGTTCTTC. Protein product: CASSDYEQFF. The whole variable domain, filled in from reference TRBV2 and TRBJ2-1, reads EPEVTQTPSHQVTQMGQEVILRCVPISNHLYFYWYRQILGQKVEFLVSFYNNEISEKSEIFDDQFSVERPDGSNFTLKIRSTKLEDSAMYFCASSDYEQFFGPGTRLTVL.

About this clone: One junction end does not reproduce the germline sequence, and a read error may be involved. The chain recombines TRBV10-3 with TRBJ1-1; D unclear. The CDR3 length is 14 residues. CDR1 and CDR2 from the germline V gene are ENHRY and SYGVKD. CDR3 sequence: CAISENPQNTEVFF. The CDR3 coding sequence is TGTGCCATCAGTGAGAACCCACAGAACACTGAAGTTTTCTTT.

This chain joins TRBV12-5 and TRBJ1-1; no clear D. The V end was cut by 2 bases, the J end by 10 bases, with 17 bases between. Germline CDR1 and CDR2: LGHNT and FRNRAP. The CDR3 contains 14 residues. The DNA for the CDR3 is TGTGCTAGTGGTTTGTCACAGTCGGTTAGAGGAGCTTTCTTT. Its protein product is CASGLSQSVRGAFF.

In this sample, this clone turned up a few times. The chain combines TRBV7-9 with TRBJ2-1, with D unclear. Trimming took 5 bases from V and 6 from J, leaving 8 bases between them. Germline V gene lookup returns CDR1 SEHNR and CDR2 FQNEAQ (reference sequence). This CDR3 spans 12 amino acids. In DNA, the CDR3 is TGTGCCAGCAGCCGCCCTACCAATGAGCAGTTCTTC. This sequence encodes CASSRPTNEQFF.

This clone was seen a single time. This chain uses TRBV30 with TRBJ2-5; TRBD2 aligns across 12 bases. The J call is uncertain, as TRBJ2-7 better fits the DNA end. This CDR3 spans 15 amino acids. The germline V gene has CDR1 GTSNPN and CDR2 SVGIG (reference sequence). CDR3 loop: CAWSWVTSGSYEQYF. CDR3 DNA: TGTGCCTGGAGTTGGGTGACTAGCGGGAGCTACGAGCAGTACTTC.

The V and J genes are TRBV6-1 and TRBJ1-5; D uncertain. CDR1 MNHNS and CDR2 SASEGT come from the germline V gene. This CDR3 comprises 16 residues. The germline V and J ends were trimmed by 1 base and 2 bases, with 12 bases remaining between them. The CDR3 reads CASSEGRARGNQPQHF. The DNA of the CDR3 is TGTGCCAGCAGTGAAGGGAGGGCCCGCGGCAATCAGCCCCAGCATTTT.

The genes are TRBV6-1 and TRBJ2-7; 11 nucleotides agree with TRBD2. V lost 4 bases to trimming and J lost 0 bases; unmatched junction nucleotides: 2. Germline loops: CDR1 MNHNS, CDR2 SASEGT. This CDR3 region has 15 residues. In DNA form, the CDR3 reads TGTGCCAGCAGTGTCGGACTAGCGGGCTCCTACGAGCAGTACTTC. Amino acids: CASSVGLAGSYEQYF.

This clone came up a few times. The chain carries TRBV5-6 and TRBJ1-5; possible D gene TRBD1, 5 bases. The V end was cut by 0 bases, the J end by 7 bases, with 11 bases between. Per germline, CDR1 SGHDT and CDR2 YYEEEE. CDR3 size: 14 residues. The DNA of the CDR3 is TGTGCCAGCAGCTTGGCCGGGGGGGACCAGCCCCAGCATTTT. Protein: CASSLAGGDQPQHF.

This chain uses TRBV5-4 with TRBJ2-2, with D perhaps matching TRBD1 or TRBD2 (6 bases each). The V gene's germline CDR1 is SGHNT and CDR2 YYREEE (reference sequence). V was clipped by 0 bases and J by 4 bases, with 16 bases between them. The CDR3 contains 17 residues. CDR3 nucleotide sequence: TGTGCCAGCAGCTTGGTGGGGCGGAGGGGGAGCACCGGGGAGCTGTTTTTT. Its protein is CASSLVGRRGSTGELFF.

Remarks on this clone: This could be a read error, since a much larger clone is one nucleotide away. The sample contains more than one DNA sequence encoding this CDR3. The chain links TRBV5-1 to TRBJ2-5, with 8 bases that match TRBD2. This CDR3 has 15 residues. Germline loops: CDR1 SGHRS, CDR2 YFSETQ. Trimming removed 7 bases from V and 2 bases from J; junction bases left unmatched: 10. CDR3 sequence (DNA): TGCGCCAGCGGTACCGGGACTAGTGTTCAAGAGACCCAGTACTTC. Protein product: CASGTGTSVQETQYF.